Sequencing of this TCR beta chain was carried out in a study of blood T cell repertoires in COVID-19. Germline-derived CDR1 and CDR2 are MNHEY and SVGEGT. The CDR3 sequence is 15 residues long. The V and J ends lost 5 bases and 5 bases, in that order; junction bases with no gene match: 8. The table came from immunoSEQ multiplex PCR; TCRdb's copy has only in-frame clones and leaves some out. The table has about 380,000 clones, more than 75% seen once. The sequenced sample consisted of PBMCs or T cells enriched from blood (not recorded which). This chain joins TRBV6-2 or TRBV6-3 and TRBJ2-7, with TRBD2 identical over 11 bases. The sequence came from a young woman who had recovered from COVID-19. DNA of the CDR3: TGTGCCAGCAGTCCCCGACTAGCGGGGCTCAACGAGCAGTACTTC. Amino acid sequence: CASSPRLAGLNEQYF.